Below, 21 T cell receptor beta chains from the same sample are listed, as sequenced in a study of blood T cell repertoires in COVID-19. This table comes from immunoSEQ multiplex PCR, and its TCRdb copy is limited to in-frame clones, with some not included. The sample holds 450,000 to 500,000 clones, around 85% seen once. Sequences were obtained from PBMCs or T cells enriched from blood (not recorded which). The receptor source for this set is a woman between 55 and 75 years old who had recovered from COVID-19.

This chain joins TRBV7-6 and TRBJ2-2, with D unresolved. The V end lost 2 bases, the J end lost 2 bases, and 9 bases lay between the germline ends. Germline assignment: CDR1 SGHVS and CDR2 FNYEAQ. This CDR3 comprises 15 residues. As DNA, the CDR3 is TGTGCCAGCAGCTTAAGGCAGGCTAACACCGGGGAGCTGTTTTTT. It encodes CASSLRQANTGELFF. Complete variable domain (other parts from reference TRBV7-6 and TRBJ2-2): GAGVSQSPRYKVTKRGQDVALRCDPISGHVSLYWYRQALGQGPEFLTYFNYEAQQDKSGLPNDRFSAERPEGSISTLTIQRTEQRDSAMYRCASSLRQANTGELFFGEGSRLTVL.

The genes are TRBV29-1 and TRBJ1-1; 9 bases agree with TRBD1. J was trimmed by 5 bases and V by 7 bases; bases with no gene match: 5. CDR3 length equals 12 residues. The germline CDR1 and CDR2 sequences are SQVTM and ANQGSEA. CDR3: CSADRGKTEAFF. The DNA of the CDR3 is TGCAGCGCCGACAGGGGGAAAACTGAAGCTTTCTTT.

This rearrangement joins TRBV27 to TRBJ2-5, with TRBD2 matching over 8 bases. Losses at the gene ends were 6 bases for V and 5 bases for J; bases not matched to a gene: 8. CDR1 is MNHEY and CDR2 is SMNVEV in the germline V gene (reference sequence). The CDR3 has 14 amino acids. This chain's CDR3 is CASRLAGLGETQYF. DNA for the CDR3: TGTGCCAGCAGGTTAGCGGGGCTAGGTGAGACCCAGTACTTC.

The chain couples TRBV7-2 to TRBJ2-1; 9 bases line up with TRBD2. Unmatched junction bases numbered 12, after V lost 5 bases and J lost 7 bases. From germline, CDR1 is SGHTA and CDR2 FQGNSA. The CDR3 runs 16 residues. The DNA for the CDR3 is TGTGCCAGCAGCCGGGCGGCGGGGGGGCTTTGGAATGAGCAGTTCTTC. Protein product: CASSRAAGGLWNEQFF.

V gene TRBV28 combines with J gene TRBJ1-1; D perhaps matches TRBD1 (5 bases). Germline values: CDR1 MDHEN, CDR2 SYDVKM. This CDR3 comprises 10 residues. The V end was cut by 3 bases, the J end by 11 bases, with 7 bases between. The CDR3 DNA reads as TGTGCCAGCAGTTTGGGGCAGGCTTTCTTT. Translation gives CASSLGQAFF.

V usage is TRBV9 and J usage is TRBJ2-3; TRBD2 matches at 9 bases. V lost 0 bases, J lost 11 bases, and 10 bases stayed unmatched. Germline CDR1 and CDR2: SGDLS and YYNGEE. The CDR3 is 15 residues long. The CDR3 spells CASSVGSSGVGEQYF. Written as DNA, the CDR3 is TGTGCCAGCAGCGTAGGTTCTAGCGGGGTCGGGGAGCAGTATTTT.

This chain connects TRBV6-5 to TRBJ2-7, with 9 bases identical to TRBD1. The CDR3 sequence is 15 residues long. Germline lookup yields CDR1 MNHEY and CDR2 SVGAGI. V trimming: 2 bases; J trimming: 3 bases; junction bases outside the gene matches: 5. The CDR3 region has the DNA TGTGCCAGCAGTTACCCCCGGACAGGGGACTACGAGCAGTACTTC. Amino acid sequence: CASSYPRTGDYEQYF.

In its sample, this clone was seen once. V is TRBV6-1 and J is TRBJ1-5; the D is unclear. Trimming removed 2 bases from V and 6 bases from J, with 14 bases in between. Germline lookup yields CDR1 MNHNS and CDR2 SASEGT. The CDR3 length is 15 residues. Here the CDR3 DNA reads TGTGCCAGCAGTGAATTATGGGAGTCCGGTCAGCCCCAGCATTTT. This sequence encodes CASSELWESGQPQHF.

A remark on this clone: The junction departs from germline at one end; a sequencing error may be responsible. The chain has TRBV29-1 and TRBJ1-6, with TRBD1 matching over 8 bases. This CDR3 is 15 amino acids long. Per the germline V gene, CDR1 is SQVTM and CDR2 is ANQGSEA. CDR3 sequence reads: CSVQEQGGDLSPLHF. The CDR3 coding sequence is TGCAGCGTTCAAGAACAGGGGGGCGACCTATCACCCCTCCACTTT.

The chain uses TRBV5-8 and TRBJ1-6; a possible D gene is TRBD1 (6 bases). The CDR3 has 15 residues. Trimming removed 3 bases from V and 6 bases from J, with 13 bases in between. The germline gives CDR1 SGHTS, CDR2 YDEGEE. CDR3 nucleotide sequence: TGTGCCAGCAGCTCGGTGGGGACACTTAATTCACCCCTCCACTTT. It codes for CASSSVGTLNSPLHF. Full variable domain (missing parts from reference TRBV5-8 and TRBJ1-6): EAGVTQSPTHLIKTRGQQATLRCSPISGHTSVYWYQQALGLGLQFLLWYDEGEERNRGNFPPRFSGRQFPNYSSELNVNALELEDSALYLCASSSVGTLNSPLHFGNGTRLTVT.

The V and J genes are TRBV2 and TRBJ1-2; 7 nucleotides match TRBD1. The ends lost 5 bases at V and 6 bases at J; junction bases unmatched: 9. CDR1 is SNHLY and CDR2 is FYNNEI in the germline V gene. This CDR3 has 14 amino acids. Written as DNA, the CDR3 is TGTGCCAGCAGTCCGACAGGGTATGTTGATGGCTACACCTTC. Translation gives CASSPTGYVDGYTF.

The chain combines TRBV7-7 with TRBJ2-7, with a possible D match to TRBD2 (6 bases). The germline gives CDR1 SSHAT, CDR2 FNYEAQ (reference sequence). V was trimmed by 3 bases and J by 0 bases, leaving 21 bases between them. The CDR3 loop spans 18 amino acids. This chain's CDR3 is CASSFAAFSGESSYEQYV. The CDR3, as DNA: TGTGCCAGCAGCTTCGCCGCCTTTAGCGGCGAAAGCTCCTACGAGCAGTACGTC.

The chain links TRBV5-1 to TRBJ2-7, with 8 bases that match TRBD1. The CDR3 spans 16 residues. V was pared by 0 bases and J by 7 bases, with 12 bases of the junction left unmatched. Germline CDR1 reads SGHRS; CDR2 reads YFSETQ. The CDR3: CASSLDYSRGRGEQYF. CDR3 in DNA: TGCGCCAGCAGCTTGGACTACTCCAGGGGGCGAGGGGAGCAGTACTTC.

The genes are TRBV27 and TRBJ1-2; TRBD1 matches 8 bases. CDR1 MNHEY and CDR2 SMNVEV come from the germline V gene (reference sequence). This CDR3 spans 13 amino acids. After removal of 5 bases from V and 7 bases from J, the junction contained 6 bases not matched to a gene. CDR3 sequence (DNA): TGTGCCAGCAGTCACGACAGGGGATTTGGCTACACCTTC. Residues: CASSHDRGFGYTF.

This chain uses TRBV2 with TRBJ1-5; no definite D call. Germline CDR1 is SNHLY and CDR2 is FYNNEI. The CDR3 contains 14 residues. Between the trimmed V and J ends, which lost 4 bases and 7 bases, there was a span of 14 bases. This CDR3 reads CASSGGGSGQPQHF. CDR3 nucleotide sequence: TGTGCCAGCAGTGGGGGTGGGAGTGGACAGCCCCAGCATTTT.

J is TRBJ2-7 and V is TRBV30, with 9 bases identical to TRBD1. Germline V gene sequence: CDR1 GTSNPN, CDR2 SVGIG (reference sequence). The CDR3 has 14 amino acids. V was clipped by 3 bases and J by 7 bases; unmatched bases: 10. CDR3 region: CAWRPNRGLGEQYF. The CDR3 coding sequence is TGTGCCTGGAGGCCAAACAGGGGGCTGGGGGAGCAGTACTTC.

The V gene is TRBV4-2, the J gene TRBJ1-2, with 8 bases aligning to TRBD1. Germline V gene sequence: CDR1 LGHNA, CDR2 YNFKEQ. Unmatched junction bases numbered 8, after V lost 0 bases and J lost 2 bases. The CDR3 is 17 amino acids. CDR3 coding DNA: TGTGCCAGCAGCCAAGAGGTGGGGACAGGACAAAACTATGGCTACACCTTC. Its protein product is CASSQEVGTGQNYGYTF.

CDR3 protein: CATSQGQGITEAFF. The CDR3 DNA reads as TGTGCCACCAGCCAGGGACAGGGAATCACTGAAGCTTTCTTT. The chain recombines TRBV24-1 with TRBJ1-1, with 9 bases identical to TRBD1. CDR1 KGHDR and CDR2 SFDVKD come from the germline V gene. Trimming removed 7 bases from V and 4 bases from J; junction bases left unmatched: 6. This CDR3 region has 14 residues.

The CDR3 loop is CASSEWVQASTDTQYF. The CDR3 DNA reads as TGTGCCAGCAGTGAATGGGTGCAGGCAAGCACAGATACGCAGTATTTT. This chain uses TRBV25-1 with TRBJ2-3; D not certain. Germline V CDR1 and CDR2: MGHDK, SYGVNS. The CDR3 consists of 16 residues. The ends were cut back, 1 base at V and 0 bases at J, with 11 bases in the middle.

The chain recombines TRBV24-1 with TRBJ2-1; possible D gene TRBD2, 6 bases. The CDR3 length is 14 residues. Trimming removed 5 bases at V and 4 bases at J, with 11 bases between. Per the germline V gene, CDR1 is KGHDR and CDR2 is SFDVKD. The CDR3 nucleotides are TGTGCCACCAGTGGGGGACTGGGGTACAATGAGCAGTTCTTC. It specifies CATSGGLGYNEQFF.

The chain joins TRBV20-1 to TRBJ2-2; 7 bases map to TRBD1. The CDR3 spans 11 residues. V lost 1 base to trimming and J lost 13 bases; unmatched junction nucleotides: 3. The germline gives CDR1 DFQATT, CDR2 SNEGSKA (reference sequence). The CDR3 is CSARGQGGLFF. DNA of the CDR3: TGCAGTGCTAGAGGACAGGGCGGGCTGTTTTTT.